A selection of T cell receptor beta chains follows, all from one sample in a study of T-cell reconstitution after alpha-beta-depleted transplantation in children. One entry per CDR3 protein results from TCRdb running MiXCR on the PCR reads. The sample shows 260,000 or so distinct CDR3 sequences, around 12% of them seen only once. Sequenced here: PBMCs from the stem cell graft donor, sampled from the stem cell graft. Receptors were obtained from a human donor who donated a stem cell graft to a child with acute lymphoblastic leukemia. CDR3s include the opening cysteine and the closing phenylalanine or tryptophan. The D gene is left open where the match is weak. Some rows mark clone size as missing; the rest say once, few, many or name a class of expanded clone.

clone size,D gene,J gene,V gene,CDR3 protein,CDR3 DNA
few,TRBD2,TRBJ2-7,TRBV28,CASRRLAGDYEQYF,TGTGCCAGCAGGAGACTAGCGGGAGACTACGAGCAGTACTTC
many,-,TRBJ1-6,TRBV7-2,CASSLVPNSPLHF,TGTGCCAGCAGCTTAGTCCCCAATTCACCCCTCCACTTT
-,-,TRBJ1-2,TRBV19,CASSILGADGYTF,TGTGCCAGTAGTATCTTGGGTGCGGATGGCTACACCTTC
many,-,TRBJ1-4,TRBV9,CASSSNTATNEKLFF,TGTGCCAGCAGCTCCAACACAGCAACTAATGAAAAACTGTTTTTT
many,-,TRBJ1-1,TRBV29-1,CSVVSQLNTEAFF,TGCAGCGTTGTTAGCCAGCTGAACACTGAAGCTTTCTTT
-,TRBD2,TRBJ2-5,TRBV7-2,CASSALTASGRETQYF,TGTGCCAGCAGCGCATTGACGGCTAGCGGGCGGGAGACCCAGTACTTC
many,TRBD2,TRBJ2-1,TRBV7-9,CASSFLGLANEQFF,TGTGCCAGCAGCTTCCTAGGACTAGCCAATGAGCAGTTCTTC
many,-,TRBJ2-2,TRBV3-1,CASSQVEQKAGELFF,TGTGCCAGCAGCCAAGTTGAACAGAAGGCCGGGGAGCTGTTTTTT
many,TRBD1,TRBJ1-5,TRBV12-3/TRBV12-4,CASSRGGQPQHF,TGTGCCAGCAGCAGGGGGGGACAGCCCCAGCATTTT
many,TRBD2,TRBJ2-1,TRBV5-5,CASSFGASGIYEQFF,TGTGCCAGCAGCTTCGGTGCTAGCGGGATCTATGAGCAGTTCTTC
many,TRBD1,TRBJ1-4,TRBV7-8,CASSSLTGPTQKLFF,TGTGCCAGCAGCTCATTGACAGGGCCCACCCAAAAACTGTTTTTT
many,TRBD1,TRBJ2-7,TRBV20-1,CSARLGQGARNEQYF,TGCAGTGCTAGGTTAGGACAGGGGGCTCGCAACGAGCAGTACTTC
many,-,TRBJ2-2,TRBV3-1,CASSRQTGELFF,TGTGCCAGCAGCCGACAGACCGGGGAGCTGTTTTTT
many,-,TRBJ1-6,TRBV4-2,CASSQDVGSLNSPLHF,TGTGCCAGCAGCCAAGATGTAGGGTCCCTTAATTCACCCCTCCACTTT
many,-,TRBJ1-6,TRBV6-5,CASSYAGSGSPLHF,TGTGCCAGCAGTTACGCCGGTAGTGGTTCACCCCTCCACTTT
many,-,TRBJ2-1,TRBV28,CASTYFGGRPAF,TGTGCCAGCACCTACTTTGGCGGCCGCCCCGCCTTC
-,-,TRBJ1-1,TRBV19,CASLQRATEAFF,TGTGCCAGTCTCCAAAGGGCCACTGAAGCTTTCTTT
-,-,TRBJ1-1,TRBV5-1,CASSLRELNTEAFF,TGCGCCAGCAGCTTGAGGGAGTTGAACACTGAAGCTTTCTTT
many,-,TRBJ2-7,TRBV4-2,CASSLDLHGYEQYF,TGTGCCAGCAGCCTTGACCTACACGGATACGAGCAGTACTTC
many,TRBD2,TRBJ2-1,TRBV6-4,CASSDSGTSGGLNEQFF,TGTGCCAGCAGTGACTCGGGGACTAGCGGGGGCCTCAATGAGCAGTTCTTC
many,-,TRBJ1-4,TRBV4-3,CASSQEESEKLFF,TGCGCCAGCAGCCAAGAAGAGAGTGAAAAACTGTTTTTT
many,TRBD2,TRBJ2-3,TRBV29-1,CSGELAGRRYTDTQYF,TGCAGCGGTGAATTAGCGGGACGCAGGTACACAGATACGCAGTATTTT
many,-,TRBJ2-7,TRBV7-9,CASSLMGDPTYEQYF,TGTGCCAGCAGCTTAATGGGGGACCCTACCTACGAGCAGTACTTC
-,TRBD2,TRBJ2-1,TRBV27,CASSPFLQRGYNEQFF,TGTGCCAGCAGTCCGTTTTTACAGCGGGGATACAATGAGCAGTTCTTC
many,TRBD2,TRBJ2-7,TRBV6-2/TRBV6-3,CASSRSASGSYEQYF,TGTGCCAGCAGTAGATCGGCGAGCGGGAGCTACGAGCAGTACTTC
many,-,TRBJ1-2,TRBV6-5,CASSYSSTVPYGYTF,TGTGCCAGCAGTTACTCGTCGACAGTTCCCTATGGCTACACCTTC
many,-,TRBJ1-1,TRBV5-1,CASSLKGTDMAFF,TGCGCCAGCAGCCTAAAGGGGACCGATATGGCTTTCTTT
many,TRBD1,TRBJ1-5,TRBV27,CASSLSPADRGQPQHF,TGTGCCAGCAGTTTGTCCCCGGCGGACAGGGGGCAGCCCCAGCATTTT
few,-,TRBJ2-7,TRBV6-2/TRBV6-3,CASNNRHEQYF,TGTGCCAGCAACAACCGACACGAGCAGTACTTC
-,-,TRBJ2-1,TRBV5-1,CASSLVGLEQFF,TGCGCCAGCAGCTTGGTGGGCTTGGAGCAGTTCTTC
many,-,TRBJ1-2,TRBV19,CASRKGTGSNYGYTF,TGTGCCAGTAGAAAGGGCACAGGGAGTAACTATGGCTACACCTTC
many,-,TRBJ2-7,TRBV28,CASTVSSYEQYF,TGTGCCAGCACAGTAAGCTCCTACGAGCAGTACTTC
-,-,TRBJ2-7,TRBV4-1,CASSQVLFDEQYF,TGCGCCAGCAGCCAAGTACTTTTCGACGAGCAGTACTTC
many,-,TRBJ1-6,TRBV14,CASRSFSYNSPLHF,TGTGCCAGCAGAAGTTTCTCCTATAATTCACCCCTCCACTTT
many,TRBD1,TRBJ2-5,TRBV7-2,CASSLYRGRLETQYF,TGTGCCAGCAGCTTATACAGGGGAAGATTAGAGACCCAGTACTTC
many,TRBD2,TRBJ2-1,TRBV7-9,CASRGGSSYNEQFF,TGTGCCAGCAGGGGAGGGAGCTCCTACAATGAGCAGTTCTTC
-,-,TRBJ2-6,TRBV9,CASSGWGGRGGRGANVLTF,TGTGCCAGCAGCGGATGGGGGGGCCGAGGGGGACGTGGGGCCAACGTCCTGACTTTC
many,-,TRBJ1-4,TRBV28,CASSLFNPGQKGPYLSTNEKLFF,TGTGCCAGCAGTTTATTTAATCCCGGACAGAAGGGGCCGTACCTATCAACTAATGAAAAACTGTTTTTT
many,TRBD1,TRBJ1-2,TRBV9,CASSRTYRGIYGYTF,TGTGCCAGCTCTCGTACCTACAGGGGGATCTATGGCTACACCTTC
-,TRBD1,TRBJ1-5,TRBV20-1,CSASRTGRAQHF,TGCAGTGCTTCCAGGACAGGCCGGGCCCAGCATTTT
few,TRBD2,TRBJ2-2,TRBV20-1,CSATGLSGTSGVYTGELFF,TGCAGTGCTACGGGCCTCTCTGGGACTAGCGGGGTATACACCGGGGAGCTGTTTTTT
few,TRBD1,TRBJ1-1,TRBV30,CAWSVPGTGGRNTEAFF,TGTGCCTGGAGTGTACCCGGGACAGGGGGTAGGAACACTGAAGCTTTCTTT
many,-,TRBJ2-1,TRBV6-4,CASSPGDYNEQFF,TGTGCCAGCAGCCCCGGGGACTACAATGAGCAGTTCTTC
-,TRBD2,TRBJ2-2,TRBV7-9,CASSPKTSGSSGELFF,TGTGCCAGCAGCCCTAAAACTAGCGGGAGTTCCGGGGAGCTGTTTTTT
-,TRBD2,TRBJ2-5,TRBV5-4,CASSPGLAEPQETQYF,TGTGCCAGCAGCCCCGGACTAGCGGAGCCCCAAGAGACCCAGTACTTC
many,TRBD2,TRBJ2-1,TRBV27,CASTPGLARYNEQFF,TGTGCCAGCACCCCGGGACTAGCGAGATACAATGAGCAGTTCTTC
many,-,TRBJ1-2,TRBV20-1,CSARDGGATKHPF,TGCAGTGCTAGAGATGGCGGGGCGACCAAGCACCCCTTC